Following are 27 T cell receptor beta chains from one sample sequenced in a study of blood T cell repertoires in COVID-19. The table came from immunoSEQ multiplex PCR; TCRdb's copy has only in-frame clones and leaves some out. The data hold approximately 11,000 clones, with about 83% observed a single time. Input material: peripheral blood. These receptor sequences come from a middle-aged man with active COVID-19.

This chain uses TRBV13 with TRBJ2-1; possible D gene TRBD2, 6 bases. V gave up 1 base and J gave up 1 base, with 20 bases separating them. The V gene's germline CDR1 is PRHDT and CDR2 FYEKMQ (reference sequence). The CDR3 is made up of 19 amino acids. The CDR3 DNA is TGTGCCAGCAGCTTAGAATCGGTCGTGGGGGAGGTTTCCTACAATGAGCAGTTCTTC. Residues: CASSLESVVGEVSYNEQFF.

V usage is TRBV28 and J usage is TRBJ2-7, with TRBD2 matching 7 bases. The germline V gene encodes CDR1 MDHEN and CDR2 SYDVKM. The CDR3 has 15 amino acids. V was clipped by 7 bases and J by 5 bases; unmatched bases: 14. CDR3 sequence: CASTPSPGLLDEQYF. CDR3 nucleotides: TGTGCCAGCACCCCCTCACCGGGACTACTCGACGAGCAGTACTTC.

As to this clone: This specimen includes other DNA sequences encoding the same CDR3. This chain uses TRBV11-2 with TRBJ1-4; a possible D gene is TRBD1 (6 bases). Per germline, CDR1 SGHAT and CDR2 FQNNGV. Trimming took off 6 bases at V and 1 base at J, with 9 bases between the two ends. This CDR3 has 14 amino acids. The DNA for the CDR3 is TGTGCCAGCAGTCTGACAGGAACTAATGAAAAACTGTTTTTT. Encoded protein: CASSLTGTNEKLFF.

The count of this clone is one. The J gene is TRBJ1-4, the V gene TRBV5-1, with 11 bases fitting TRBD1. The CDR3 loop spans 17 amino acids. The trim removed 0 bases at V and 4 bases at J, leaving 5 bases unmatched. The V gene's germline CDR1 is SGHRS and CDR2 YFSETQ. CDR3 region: CASSLEGQGAFNEKLFF. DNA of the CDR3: TGCGCCAGCAGCTTGGAAGGACAGGGGGCCTTTAATGAAAAACTGTTTTTT.

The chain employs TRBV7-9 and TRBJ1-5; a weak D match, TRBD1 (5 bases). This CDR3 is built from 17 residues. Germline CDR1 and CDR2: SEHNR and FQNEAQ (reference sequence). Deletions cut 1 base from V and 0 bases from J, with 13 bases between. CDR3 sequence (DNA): TGTGCCAGCAGCTTAGGGGGGGACCCCTTTAGCAATCAGCCCCAGCATTTT. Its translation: CASSLGGDPFSNQPQHF.

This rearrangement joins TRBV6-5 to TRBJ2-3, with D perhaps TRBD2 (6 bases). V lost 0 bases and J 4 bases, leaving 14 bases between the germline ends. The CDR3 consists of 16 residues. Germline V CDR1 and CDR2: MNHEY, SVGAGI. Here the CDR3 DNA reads TGTGCCAGCAGTTACTCGGGGGGAGAAAGGGCAGATACGCAGTATTTT. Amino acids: CASSYSGGERADTQYF.

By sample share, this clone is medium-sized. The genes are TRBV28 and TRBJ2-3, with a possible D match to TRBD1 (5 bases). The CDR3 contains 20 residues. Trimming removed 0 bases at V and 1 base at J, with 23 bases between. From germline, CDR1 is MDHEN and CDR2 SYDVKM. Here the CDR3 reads CASSLWPPLWGPVCTDTQYF. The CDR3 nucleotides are TGTGCCAGCAGTTTATGGCCCCCATTGTGGGGCCCTGTTTGCACAGATACGCAGTATTTT.

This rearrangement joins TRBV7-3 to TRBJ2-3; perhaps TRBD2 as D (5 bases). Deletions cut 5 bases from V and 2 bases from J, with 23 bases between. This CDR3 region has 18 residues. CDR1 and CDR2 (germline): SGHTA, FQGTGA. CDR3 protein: CASSLGAEQYGVTDTQYF. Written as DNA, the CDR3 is TGTGCCAGCAGCCTCGGCGCGGAACAGTACGGGGTCACAGATACGCAGTATTTT.

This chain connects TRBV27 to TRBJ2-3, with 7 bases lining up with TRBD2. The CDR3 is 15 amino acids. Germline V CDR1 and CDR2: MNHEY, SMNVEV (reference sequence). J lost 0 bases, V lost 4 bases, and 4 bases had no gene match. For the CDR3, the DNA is TGTGCCAGCAGTTCTAGCGGAGTCAGCACAGATACGCAGTATTTT. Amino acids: CASSSSGVSTDTQYF.

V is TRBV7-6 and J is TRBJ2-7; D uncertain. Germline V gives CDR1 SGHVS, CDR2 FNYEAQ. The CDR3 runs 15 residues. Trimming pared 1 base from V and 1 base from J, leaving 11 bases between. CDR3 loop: CASSLETGFSYEQYF. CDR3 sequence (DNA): TGTGCCAGCAGCTTAGAGACGGGTTTTTCCTACGAGCAGTACTTC.

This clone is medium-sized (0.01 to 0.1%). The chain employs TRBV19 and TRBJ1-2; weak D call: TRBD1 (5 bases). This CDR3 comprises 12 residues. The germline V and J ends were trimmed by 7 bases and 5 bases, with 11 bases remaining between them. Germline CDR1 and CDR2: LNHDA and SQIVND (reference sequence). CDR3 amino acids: CASTPGEYGYTF. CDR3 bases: TGTGCCAGTACCCCGGGGGAGTATGGCTACACCTTC.

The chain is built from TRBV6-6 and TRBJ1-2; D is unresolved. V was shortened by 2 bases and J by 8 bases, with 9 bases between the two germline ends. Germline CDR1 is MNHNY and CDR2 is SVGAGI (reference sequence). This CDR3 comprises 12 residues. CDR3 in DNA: TGTGCCAGCAGTTACGAGGGAATCGGCTACACCTTC. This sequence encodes CASSYEGIGYTF.

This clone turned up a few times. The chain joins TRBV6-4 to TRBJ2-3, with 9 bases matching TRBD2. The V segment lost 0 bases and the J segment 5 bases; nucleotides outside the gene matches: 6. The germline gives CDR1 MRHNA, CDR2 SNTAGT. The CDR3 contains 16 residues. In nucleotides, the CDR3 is TGTGCCAGCAGTGACTCCCTAGGTAGCGGGAGAGATACGCAGTATTTT. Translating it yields CASSDSLGSGRDTQYF.

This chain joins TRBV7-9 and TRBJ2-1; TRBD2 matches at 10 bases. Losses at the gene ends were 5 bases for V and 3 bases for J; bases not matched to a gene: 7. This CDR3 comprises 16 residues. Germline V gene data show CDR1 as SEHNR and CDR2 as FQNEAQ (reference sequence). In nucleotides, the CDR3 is TGTGCCAGCAGCCCGAGGACTAGCGGAGTCTACAATGAGCAGTTCTTC. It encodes CASSPRTSGVYNEQFF.

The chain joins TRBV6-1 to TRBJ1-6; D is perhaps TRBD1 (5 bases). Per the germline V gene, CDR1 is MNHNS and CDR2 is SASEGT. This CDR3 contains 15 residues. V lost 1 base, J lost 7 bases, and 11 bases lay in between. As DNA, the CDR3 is TGTGCCAGCAGTGAAGGTGCAGGGCTGAATTCACCCCTCCACTTT. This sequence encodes CASSEGAGLNSPLHF.

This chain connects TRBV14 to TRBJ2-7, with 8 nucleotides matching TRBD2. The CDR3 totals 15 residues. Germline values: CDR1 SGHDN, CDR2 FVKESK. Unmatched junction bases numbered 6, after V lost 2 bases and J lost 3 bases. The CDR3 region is CASSQPGGGSYEQYF. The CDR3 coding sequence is TGTGCCAGCAGCCAACCTGGCGGGGGGAGCTACGAGCAGTACTTC.

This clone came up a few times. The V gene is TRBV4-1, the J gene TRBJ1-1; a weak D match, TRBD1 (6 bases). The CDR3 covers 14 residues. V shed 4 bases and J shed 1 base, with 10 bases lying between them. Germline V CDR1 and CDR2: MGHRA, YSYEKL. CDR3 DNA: TGCGCCAGCAGCCGGCAGGGGAGGAACACTGAAGCTTTCTTT. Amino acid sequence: CASSRQGRNTEAFF.

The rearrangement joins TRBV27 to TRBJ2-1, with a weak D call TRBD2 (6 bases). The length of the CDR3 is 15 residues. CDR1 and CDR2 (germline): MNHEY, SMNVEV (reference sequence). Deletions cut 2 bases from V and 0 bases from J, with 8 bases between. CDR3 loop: CASSLVGSSYNEQFF. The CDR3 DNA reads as TGTGCCAGCAGTTTAGTCGGGAGCTCCTACAATGAGCAGTTCTTC.

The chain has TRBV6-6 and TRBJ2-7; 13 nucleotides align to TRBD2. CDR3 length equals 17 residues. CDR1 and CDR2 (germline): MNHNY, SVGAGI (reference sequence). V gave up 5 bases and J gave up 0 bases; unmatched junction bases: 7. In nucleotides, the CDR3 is TGTGCCAGCAGTCCAGGGACTAGCGGGATTAGCTCCTACGAGCAGTACTTC. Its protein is CASSPGTSGISSYEQYF.

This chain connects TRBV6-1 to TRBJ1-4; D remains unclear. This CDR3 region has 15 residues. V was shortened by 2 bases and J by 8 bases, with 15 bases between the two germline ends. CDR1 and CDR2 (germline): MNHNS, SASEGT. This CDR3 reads CASSEIGSSGEKLFF. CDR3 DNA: TGTGCCAGCAGTGAAATTGGCTCAAGCGGCGAAAAACTGTTTTTT.

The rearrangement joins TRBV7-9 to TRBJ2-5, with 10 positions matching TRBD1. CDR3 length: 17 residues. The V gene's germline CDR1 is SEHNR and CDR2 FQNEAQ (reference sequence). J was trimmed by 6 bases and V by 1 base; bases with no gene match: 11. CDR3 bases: TGTGCCAGCAGCTTAGGGAATACGGGACAGGGGTTAAAGACCCAGTACTTC. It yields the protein CASSLGNTGQGLKTQYF. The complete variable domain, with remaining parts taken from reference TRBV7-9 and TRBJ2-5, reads DTGVSQNPRHKITKRGQNVTFRCDPISEHNRLYWYRQTLGQGPEFLTYFQNEAQLEKSRLLSDRFSAERPKGSFSTLEIQRTEQGDSAMYLCASSLGNTGQGLKTQYFGPGTRLLVL.

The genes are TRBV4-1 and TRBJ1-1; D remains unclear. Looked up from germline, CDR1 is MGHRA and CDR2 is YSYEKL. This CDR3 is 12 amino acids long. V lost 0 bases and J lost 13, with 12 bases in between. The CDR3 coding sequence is TGCGCCAGCAGCCAAGATACGGGAAGTGGTTTCTTT. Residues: CASSQDTGSGFF.

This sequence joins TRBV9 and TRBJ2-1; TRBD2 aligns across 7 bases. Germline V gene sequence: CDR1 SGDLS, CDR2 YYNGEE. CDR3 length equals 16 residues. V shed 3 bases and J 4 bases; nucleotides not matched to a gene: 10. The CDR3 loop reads CASSALSSGRYNEQFF. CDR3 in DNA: TGTGCCAGCAGCGCCCTCTCTAGCGGTAGATACAATGAGCAGTTCTTC.

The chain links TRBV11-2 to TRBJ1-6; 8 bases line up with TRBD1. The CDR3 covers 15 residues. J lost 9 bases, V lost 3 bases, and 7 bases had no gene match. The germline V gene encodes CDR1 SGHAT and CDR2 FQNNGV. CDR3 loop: CASSFATGESSPLHF. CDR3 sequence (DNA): TGTGCCAGCAGCTTCGCGACAGGGGAGAGTTCACCCCTCCACTTT. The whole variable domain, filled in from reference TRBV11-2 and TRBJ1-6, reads EAGVAQSPRYKIIEKRQSVAFWCNPISGHATLYWYQQILGQGPKLLIQFQNNGVVDDSQLPKDRFSAERLKGVDSTLKIQPAKLEDSAVYLCASSFATGESSPLHFGNGTRLTVT.

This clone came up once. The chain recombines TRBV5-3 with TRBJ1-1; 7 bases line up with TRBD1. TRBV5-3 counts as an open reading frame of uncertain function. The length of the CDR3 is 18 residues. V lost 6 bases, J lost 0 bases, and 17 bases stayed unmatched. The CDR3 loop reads CARKFTIEWDSVNTEAFF. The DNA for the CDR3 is TGTGCCAGAAAGTTCACCATCGAATGGGACAGTGTGAACACTGAAGCTTTCTTT.

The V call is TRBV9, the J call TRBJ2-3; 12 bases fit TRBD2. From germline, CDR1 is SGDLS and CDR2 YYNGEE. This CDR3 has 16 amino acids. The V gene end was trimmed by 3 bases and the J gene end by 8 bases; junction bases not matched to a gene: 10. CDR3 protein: CASSEWTSGERGTQYF. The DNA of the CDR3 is TGTGCCAGCAGCGAGTGGACTAGCGGGGAACGGGGTACGCAGTATTTT.

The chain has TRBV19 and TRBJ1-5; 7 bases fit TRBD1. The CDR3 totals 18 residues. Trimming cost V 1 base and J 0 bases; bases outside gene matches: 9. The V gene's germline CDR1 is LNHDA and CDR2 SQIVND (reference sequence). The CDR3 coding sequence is TGTGCCAGTAGTATAGGGAGGGGGCGAAAGTCTAGCAATCAGCCCCAGCATTTT. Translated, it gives CASSIGRGRKSSNQPQHF.